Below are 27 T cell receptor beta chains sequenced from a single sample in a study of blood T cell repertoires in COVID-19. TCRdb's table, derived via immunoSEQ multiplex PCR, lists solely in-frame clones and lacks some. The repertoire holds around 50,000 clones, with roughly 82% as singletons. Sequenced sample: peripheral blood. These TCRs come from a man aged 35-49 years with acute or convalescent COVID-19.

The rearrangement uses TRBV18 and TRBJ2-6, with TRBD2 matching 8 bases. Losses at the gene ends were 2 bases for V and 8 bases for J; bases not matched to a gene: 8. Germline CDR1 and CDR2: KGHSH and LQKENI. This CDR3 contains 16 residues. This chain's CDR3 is CASSPYGGDKSNVLTF. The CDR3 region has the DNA TGTGCCAGCTCACCATACGGGGGGGACAAGTCCAACGTCCTGACTTTC.

CDR3 in DNA: TGCGCCAGCAGCCGAGGCGGGGGGGCAGCTAATGAAAAACTGTTTTTT. It specifies CASSRGGGAANEKLFF. The chain has TRBV5-1 and TRBJ1-4, with D possibly TRBD1 on 6 matching bases. CDR1 and CDR2 (germline): SGHRS, YFSETQ. This CDR3 region has 16 residues. Deletions cut 4 bases from V and 3 bases from J, with 16 bases between.

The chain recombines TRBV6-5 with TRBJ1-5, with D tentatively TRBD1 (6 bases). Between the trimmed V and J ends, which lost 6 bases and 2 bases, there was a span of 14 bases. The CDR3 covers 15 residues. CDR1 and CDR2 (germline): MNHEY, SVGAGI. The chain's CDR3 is CASRPWGGGNQPQHF. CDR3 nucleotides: TGTGCCAGCAGGCCTTGGGGGGGCGGCAATCAGCCCCAGCATTTT.

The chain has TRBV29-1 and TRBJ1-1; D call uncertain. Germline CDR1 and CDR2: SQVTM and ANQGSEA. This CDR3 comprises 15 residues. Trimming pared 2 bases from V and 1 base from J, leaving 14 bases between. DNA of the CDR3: TGCAGCGTTGAAATGGGCTCCCTGAGGAACACTGAAGCTTTCTTT. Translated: CSVEMGSLRNTEAFF.

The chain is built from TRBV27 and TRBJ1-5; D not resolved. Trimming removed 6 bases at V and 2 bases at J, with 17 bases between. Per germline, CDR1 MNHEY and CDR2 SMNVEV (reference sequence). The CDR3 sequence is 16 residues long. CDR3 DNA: TGTGCCAGCAGCGCGGCGGGCCGAGGTGGCAATCAGCCCCAGCATTTT. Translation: CASSAAGRGGNQPQHF.

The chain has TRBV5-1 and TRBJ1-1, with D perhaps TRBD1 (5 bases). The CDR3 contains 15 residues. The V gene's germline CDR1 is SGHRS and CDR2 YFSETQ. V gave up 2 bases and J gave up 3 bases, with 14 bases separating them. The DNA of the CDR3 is TGCGCCAGCAGCTTTAGTGGGGCACACGACACTGAAGCTTTCTTT. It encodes CASSFSGAHDTEAFF.

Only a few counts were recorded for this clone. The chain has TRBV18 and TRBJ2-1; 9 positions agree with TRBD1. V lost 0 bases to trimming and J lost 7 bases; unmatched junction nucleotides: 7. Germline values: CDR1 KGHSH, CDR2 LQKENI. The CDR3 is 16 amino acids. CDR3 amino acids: CASSPPSRTGANEQFF. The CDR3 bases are TGTGCCAGCTCACCACCGAGTAGGACAGGGGCGAATGAGCAGTTCTTC.

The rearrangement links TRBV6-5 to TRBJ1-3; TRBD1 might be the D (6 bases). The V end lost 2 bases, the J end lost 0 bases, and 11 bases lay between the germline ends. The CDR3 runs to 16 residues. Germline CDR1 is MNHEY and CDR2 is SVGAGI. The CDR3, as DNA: TGTGCCAGCAGTTACCATACAGGGCTCTCTGGAAACACCATATATTTT. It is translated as CASSYHTGLSGNTIYF.

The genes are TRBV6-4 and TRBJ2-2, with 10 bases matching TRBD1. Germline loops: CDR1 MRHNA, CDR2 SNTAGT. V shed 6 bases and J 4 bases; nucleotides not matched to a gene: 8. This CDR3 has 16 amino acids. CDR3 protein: CASRGTGTGATGELFF. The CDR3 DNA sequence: TGTGCCAGCAGAGGGACGGGGACAGGGGCCACCGGGGAGCTGTTTTTT.

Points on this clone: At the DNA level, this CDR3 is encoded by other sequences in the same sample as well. CDR3 coding DNA: TGCGCCAGCAGCTTGGCTCTCGGGGCCATTCCGGGGGGGCGGGCTGAAGCTTTCTTT. It specifies CASSLALGAIPGGRAEAFF. The rearrangement joins TRBV5-1 to TRBJ1-1; TRBD1 is a possible D gene (6 bases). This CDR3 comprises 19 residues. Germline CDR1 and CDR2: SGHRS and YFSETQ. Trimming took off 0 bases at V and 6 bases at J, with 27 bases between the two ends.

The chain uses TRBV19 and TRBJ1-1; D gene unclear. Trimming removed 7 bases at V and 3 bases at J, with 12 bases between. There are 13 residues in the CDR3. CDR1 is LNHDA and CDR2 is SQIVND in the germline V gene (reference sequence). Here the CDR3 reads CASIGRADTEAFF. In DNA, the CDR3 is TGTGCCAGTATTGGGAGGGCGGACACTGAAGCTTTCTTT. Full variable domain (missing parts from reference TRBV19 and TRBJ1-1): DGGITQSPKYLFRKEGQNVTLSCEQNLNHDAMYWYRQDPGQGLRLIYYSQIVNDFQKGDIAEGYSVSREKKESFPLTVTSAQKNPTAFYLCASIGRADTEAFFGQGTRLTVV.

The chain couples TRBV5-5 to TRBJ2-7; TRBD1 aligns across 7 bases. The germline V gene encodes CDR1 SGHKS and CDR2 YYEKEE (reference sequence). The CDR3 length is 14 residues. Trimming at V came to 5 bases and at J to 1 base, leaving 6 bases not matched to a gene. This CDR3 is CASRDRVESYEQYF. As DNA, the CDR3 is TGTGCCAGCAGAGACAGGGTTGAATCCTACGAGCAGTACTTC.

The CDR3 protein is CASSLDYRGRGETQYF. CDR3 sequence (DNA): TGCGCCAGCAGCTTGGATTACAGGGGGCGCGGAGAGACCCAGTACTTC. The chain has TRBV5-1 and TRBJ2-5; 9 bases line up with TRBD1. Trimming at V came to 0 bases and at J to 4 bases, leaving 7 bases not matched to a gene. The CDR3 is 16 residues long. Germline CDR1 reads SGHRS; CDR2 reads YFSETQ.

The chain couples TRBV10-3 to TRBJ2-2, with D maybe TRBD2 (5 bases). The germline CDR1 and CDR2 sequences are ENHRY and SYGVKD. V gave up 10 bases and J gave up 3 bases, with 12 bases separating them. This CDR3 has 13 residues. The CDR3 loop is CASKVGDTGELFF. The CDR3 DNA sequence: TGTGCCAGCAAAGTCGGGGACACCGGGGAGCTGTTTTTT.

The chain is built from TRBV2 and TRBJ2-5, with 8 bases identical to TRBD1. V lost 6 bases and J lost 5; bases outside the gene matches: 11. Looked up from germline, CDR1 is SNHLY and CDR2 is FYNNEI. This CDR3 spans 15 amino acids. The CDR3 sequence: CASSAEDRASETQYF. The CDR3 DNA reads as TGTGCCAGCAGCGCGGAGGACAGGGCGAGTGAGACCCAGTACTTC.

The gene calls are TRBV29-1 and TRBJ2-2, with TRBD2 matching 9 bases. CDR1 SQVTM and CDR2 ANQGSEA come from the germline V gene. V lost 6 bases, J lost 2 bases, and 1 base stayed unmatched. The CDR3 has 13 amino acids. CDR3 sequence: CSVRGGNTGELFF. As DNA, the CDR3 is TGCAGCGTGCGGGGGGGAAACACCGGGGAGCTGTTTTTT.

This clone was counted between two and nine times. As DNA, the CDR3 is TGTGCCAGCAGTTTATCTGGGGCCCGAGGGGGTACGAACACCGGGGAGCTGTTTTTT. Its protein is CASSLSGARGGTNTGELFF. The chain joins TRBV28 to TRBJ2-2, with D possibly being TRBD1 (6 bases). The CDR3 covers 19 residues. V gave up 1 base and J gave up 0 bases, with 18 bases separating them. In germline, CDR1 is MDHEN, CDR2 SYDVKM. The full variable domain, completed using reference TRBV28 and TRBJ2-2, is DVKVTQSSRYLVKRTGEKVFLECVQDMDHENMFWYRQDPGLGLRLIYFSYDVKMKEKGDIPEGYSVSREKKERFSLILESASTNQTSMYLCASSLSGARGGTNTGELFFGEGSRLTVL.

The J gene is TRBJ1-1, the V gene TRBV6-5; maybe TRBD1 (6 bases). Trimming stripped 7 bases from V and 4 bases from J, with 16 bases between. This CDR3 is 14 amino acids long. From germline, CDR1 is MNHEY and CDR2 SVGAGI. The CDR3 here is CASTLTGMGTEAFF. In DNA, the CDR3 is TGTGCCAGCACCCTGACAGGCATGGGCACTGAAGCTTTCTTT.

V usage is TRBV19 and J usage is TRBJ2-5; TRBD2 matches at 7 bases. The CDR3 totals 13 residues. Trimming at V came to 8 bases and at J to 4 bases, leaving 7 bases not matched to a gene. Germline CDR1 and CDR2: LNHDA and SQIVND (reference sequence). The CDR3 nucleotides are TGTGCCAGTGGGAGGGCCCGAGGAGAGACCCAGTACTTC. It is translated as CASGRARGETQYF. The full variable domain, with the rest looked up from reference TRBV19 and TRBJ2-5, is DGGITQSPKYLFRKEGQNVTLSCEQNLNHDAMYWYRQDPGQGLRLIYYSQIVNDFQKGDIAEGYSVSREKKESFPLTVTSAQKNPTAFYLCASGRARGETQYFGPGTRLLVL.

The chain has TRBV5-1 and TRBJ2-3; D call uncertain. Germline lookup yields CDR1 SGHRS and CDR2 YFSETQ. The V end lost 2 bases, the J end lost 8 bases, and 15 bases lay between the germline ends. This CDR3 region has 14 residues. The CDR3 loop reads CASSFDKDTSTQYF. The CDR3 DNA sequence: TGCGCCAGCAGCTTCGACAAGGATACATCTACGCAGTATTTT.

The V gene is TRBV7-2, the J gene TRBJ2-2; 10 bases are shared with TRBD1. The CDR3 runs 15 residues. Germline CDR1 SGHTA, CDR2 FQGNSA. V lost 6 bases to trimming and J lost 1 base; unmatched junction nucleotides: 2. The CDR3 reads CASRGTGVNTGELFF. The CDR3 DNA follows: TGTGCCAGCAGGGGGACAGGGGTGAACACCGGGGAGCTGTTTTTT.

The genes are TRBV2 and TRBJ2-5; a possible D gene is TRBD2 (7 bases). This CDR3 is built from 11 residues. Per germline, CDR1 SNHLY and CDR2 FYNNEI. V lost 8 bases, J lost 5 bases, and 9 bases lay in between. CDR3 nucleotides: TGTGCCAGCGGGGGGGGCGAGACCCAGTACTTC. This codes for CASGGGETQYF.

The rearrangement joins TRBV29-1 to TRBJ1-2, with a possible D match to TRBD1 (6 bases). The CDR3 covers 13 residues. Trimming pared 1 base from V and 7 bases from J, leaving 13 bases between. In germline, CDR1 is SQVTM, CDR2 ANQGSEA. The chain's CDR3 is CSVEGYRESGYTF. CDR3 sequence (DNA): TGCAGCGTTGAAGGGTACAGGGAGAGTGGCTACACCTTC.

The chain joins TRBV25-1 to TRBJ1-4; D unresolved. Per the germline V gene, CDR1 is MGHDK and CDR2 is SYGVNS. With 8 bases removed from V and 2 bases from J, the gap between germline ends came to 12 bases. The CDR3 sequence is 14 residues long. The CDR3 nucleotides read TGTGCCAGCGCCCCGTACGGGACTAATGAAAAACTGTTTTTT. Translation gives CASAPYGTNEKLFF.

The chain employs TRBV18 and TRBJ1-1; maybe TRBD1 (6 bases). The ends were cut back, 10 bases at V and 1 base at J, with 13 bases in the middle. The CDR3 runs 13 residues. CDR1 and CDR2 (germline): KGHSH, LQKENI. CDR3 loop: CATIQGRNTEAFF. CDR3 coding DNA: TGTGCCACCATACAGGGACGGAACACTGAAGCTTTCTTT.

As DNA, the CDR3 is TGTGCCAGCAGCTATACAGGGATCTCCTACGAGCAGTACTTC. It translates to CASSYTGISYEQYF. V is TRBV7-9 and J is TRBJ2-7; D may be TRBD1 (6 bases). Trimming left V 4 bases short and J 0 bases short, with 10 bases between. Germline CDR1 is SEHNR and CDR2 is FQNEAQ (reference sequence). The CDR3 is 14 residues long. The full variable domain, completed using reference TRBV7-9 and TRBJ2-7, is DTGVSQNPRHKITKRGQNVTFRCDPISEHNRLYWYRQTLGQGPEFLTYFQNEAQLEKSRLLSDRFSAERPKGSFSTLEIQRTEQGDSAMYLCASSYTGISYEQYFGPGTRLTVT.

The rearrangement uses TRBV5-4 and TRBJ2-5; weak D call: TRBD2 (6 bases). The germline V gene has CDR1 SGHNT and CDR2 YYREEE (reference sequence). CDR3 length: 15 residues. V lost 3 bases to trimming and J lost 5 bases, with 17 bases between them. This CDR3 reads CASSSFMVSGETQYF. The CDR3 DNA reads TGTGCCAGCAGCTCGTTTATGGTGAGCGGGGAGACCCAGTACTTC.